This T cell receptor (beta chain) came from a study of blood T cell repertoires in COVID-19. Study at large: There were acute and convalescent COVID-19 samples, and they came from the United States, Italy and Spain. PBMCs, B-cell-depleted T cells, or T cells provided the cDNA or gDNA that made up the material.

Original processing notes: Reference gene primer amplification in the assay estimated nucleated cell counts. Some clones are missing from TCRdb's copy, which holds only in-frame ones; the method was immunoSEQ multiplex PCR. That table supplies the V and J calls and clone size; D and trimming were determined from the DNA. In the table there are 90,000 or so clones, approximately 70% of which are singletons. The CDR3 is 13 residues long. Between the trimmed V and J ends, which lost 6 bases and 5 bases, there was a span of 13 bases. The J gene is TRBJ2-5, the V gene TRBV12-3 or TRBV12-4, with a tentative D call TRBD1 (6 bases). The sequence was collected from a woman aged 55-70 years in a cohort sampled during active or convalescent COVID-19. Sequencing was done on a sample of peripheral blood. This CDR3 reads CASSSQGWETQYF. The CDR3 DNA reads TGTGCCAGCAGCTCACAGGGATGGGAGACCCAGTACTTC.